This T cell receptor beta chain was profiled in a study of blood T cell repertoires in COVID-19. About the study: Samples representing acute and convalescent COVID-19 were sourced from the United States, Italy and Spain. Sample material is recorded as cDNA or gDNA derived from T cells, B-cell-depleted T cells, or PBMCs.

Here immunoSEQ multiplex PCR was the method, and the copy in TCRdb shows in-frame clones only, minus some. The profile shows about 100,000 clones, approximately 91% of them singletons. From germline, CDR1 is MNHEY and CDR2 SVGAGI. Trimming took 4 bases from V and 0 from J; bases not matched to a gene: 4. The CDR3 contains 15 residues. This TCR derives from a man aged 45-60 years with acute or convalescent COVID-19. Sequenced sample: peripheral blood. The rearrangement joins TRBV6-5 to TRBJ1-2; 8 bases fit TRBD1. In DNA form, the CDR3 reads TGTGCCAGCAGTTTTCGGACAGGGACTAACTATGGCTACACCTTC. This gives the protein CASSFRTGTNYGYTF.